Below are 18 T cell receptor beta chains sequenced from a single sample in a study of blood T cell repertoires in COVID-19. TCRdb keeps only in-frame clones here, not all; method: immunoSEQ multiplex PCR. The sample comprises approximately 290,000 clones, 80% to 95% of which are singletons, and around 1.1% rests with the top ten. Sequenced material: PBMCs or T cells enriched from blood (not recorded which). All receptors come from a woman between 25 and 40 years old who had recovered from COVID-19.

This clone was seen once. The rearrangement links TRBV30 to TRBJ2-5; the D gene is possibly TRBD2 (5 bases). Germline CDR1 and CDR2: GTSNPN and SVGIG (reference sequence). The length of the CDR3 is 11 residues. Trimming removed 4 bases from V and 3 bases from J, with 6 bases in between. CDR3 coding DNA: TGTGCCTGGACTAGCAAAGAGACCCAGTACTTC. Protein: CAWTSKETQYF. The full variable domain, with the rest looked up from reference TRBV30 and TRBJ2-5, is SQTIHQWPATLVQPVGSPLSLECTVEGTSNPNLYWYRQAAGRGLQLLFYSVGIGQISSEVPQNLSASRPQDRQFILSSKKLLLSDSGFYLCAWTSKETQYFGPGTRLLVL.

This chain joins TRBV5-1 and TRBJ2-1, with D unresolved. Trimming pared 2 bases from V and 5 bases from J, leaving 14 bases between. Looked up from germline, CDR1 is SGHRS and CDR2 is YFSETQ. The CDR3 totals 15 residues. Here the CDR3 reads CASSFGSSNNNEQFF. The CDR3 nucleotides are TGCGCCAGCAGCTTCGGGTCCTCGAACAACAATGAGCAGTTCTTC.

The J gene is TRBJ2-5, the V gene TRBV5-1; TRBD1 agrees at 7 bases. Trimming took 5 bases from V and 1 from J; bases not matched to a gene: 5. Germline V gene sequence: CDR1 SGHRS, CDR2 YFSETQ. CDR3 size: 14 residues. The CDR3 is CASSWGTAQETQYF. The CDR3 nucleotides are TGCGCCAGCAGTTGGGGGACAGCCCAAGAGACCCAGTACTTC.

The rearrangement joins TRBV2 to TRBJ2-2; 9 nucleotides match TRBD1. Germline lookup yields CDR1 SNHLY and CDR2 FYNNEI. V lost 9 bases and J lost 7; bases outside the gene matches: 3. The CDR3 is made up of 12 amino acids. CDR3 coding DNA: TGTGCCAGGGACAGGGGTCACGGGGAGCTGTTTTTT. Translating it yields CARDRGHGELFF.

J is TRBJ2-7 and V is TRBV10-1; 10 nucleotides line up with TRBD2. Per the germline V gene, CDR1 is WNHNN and CDR2 is SYGVQD (reference sequence). The CDR3 length is 12 residues. After removal of 6 bases from V and 7 bases from J, the junction contained 3 bases not matched to a gene. DNA of the CDR3: TGCGCCAGCAGCGGTAGCGGGAGGGAGCAGTACTTC. It yields the protein CASSGSGREQYF.

The chain combines TRBV6-5 with TRBJ2-2; possibly TRBD1 for D (6 bases). Trimming took 7 bases from V and 4 from J, leaving 16 bases between them. The CDR3 length is 15 residues. Germline V CDR1 and CDR2: MNHEY, SVGAGI. The CDR3 sequence: CASMIRDTVTGELFF. In DNA, the CDR3 is TGTGCCAGCATGATTAGGGACACAGTCACCGGGGAGCTGTTTTTT.

In nucleotides, the CDR3 is TGTGCCAGCAGCCTGGCGTCCTACAGGGGGTACGAGCAGTACTTC. It specifies CASSLASYRGYEQYF. The genes are TRBV5-8 and TRBJ2-7, with 8 bases matching TRBD1. The trim removed 4 bases at V and 4 bases at J, leaving 10 bases unmatched. In germline, CDR1 is SGHTS, CDR2 YDEGEE. CDR3 length equals 15 residues.

The chain combines TRBV7-2 with TRBJ2-3; D remains ambiguous. The CDR3 runs 15 residues. V lost 1 base, J lost 5 bases, and 13 bases lay in between. CDR1 and CDR2 (germline): SGHTA, FQGNSA. Here the CDR3 reads CASSLGILRGDTQYF. CDR3 nucleotide sequence: TGTGCCAGCAGCTTAGGGATTCTCCGAGGAGATACGCAGTATTTT.

The chain is built from TRBV10-3 and TRBJ1-1; no clear D gene. Germline V lookup: CDR1 ENHRY, CDR2 SYGVKD. This CDR3 spans 15 amino acids. Trimming stripped 6 bases from V and 4 bases from J, with 18 bases between. DNA for the CDR3: TGTGCCATCAGGGCCCCTTTAACAACGGGCACTGAAGCTTTCTTT. It encodes CAIRAPLTTGTEAFF.

The V gene is TRBV28, the J gene TRBJ2-7; D may be TRBD1 (6 bases). Germline V gives CDR1 MDHEN, CDR2 SYDVKM. Trimming removed 2 bases at V and 4 bases at J, with 12 bases between. This CDR3 is 14 amino acids long. The CDR3 DNA reads as TGTGCCAGCAGTTTACAGGGACAAGTATACGAGCAGTACTTC. Translated: CASSLQGQVYEQYF.

The chain uses TRBV24-1 and TRBJ2-1, with unresolved D. Germline CDR1 is KGHDR and CDR2 is SFDVKD. Trimming shortened V by 5 bases and J by 9 bases, and 10 bases separated the two germline ends. The CDR3 runs to 12 residues. The CDR3 DNA follows: TGTGCCACCAGTGCCCCGGGTGGTGAGCAGTTCTTC. Translated, it gives CATSAPGGEQFF.

The rearrangement uses TRBV29-1 and TRBJ2-1, with 12 positions matching TRBD2. With V trimmed by 6 bases and J by 7 bases, 13 bases remained unmatched. The CDR3 has 16 residues. Germline V gives CDR1 SQVTM, CDR2 ANQGSEA. The CDR3 protein is CSVRYASGRVGNEQFF. The CDR3 DNA reads TGCAGCGTACGCTATGCTAGCGGGAGGGTGGGGAATGAGCAGTTCTTC.

This clone was seen once. This chain connects TRBV25-1 to TRBJ2-5, with TRBD2 identical over 14 bases. The V gene's germline CDR1 is MGHDK and CDR2 SYGVNS. CDR3 length: 15 residues. J lost 4 bases, V lost 7 bases, and 5 bases had no gene match. CDR3 loop: CASTRLAGGPETQYF. The CDR3 nucleotides read TGTGCCAGCACACGACTAGCGGGAGGGCCAGAGACCCAGTACTTC.

V and J are TRBV27 and TRBJ1-5; unclear D gene. This CDR3 spans 16 amino acids. Germline CDR1 and CDR2: MNHEY and SMNVEV (reference sequence). V lost 5 bases, J lost 1 base, and 15 bases lay in between. CDR3 region: CASSPTMAGSNQPQHF. In DNA, the CDR3 is TGTGCCAGCAGTCCTACCATGGCGGGAAGCAATCAGCCCCAGCATTTT.

The chain combines TRBV24-1 with TRBJ2-7; no clear D gene. In germline, CDR1 is KGHDR, CDR2 SFDVKD. This CDR3 spans 13 amino acids. V was shortened by 2 bases and J by 1 base, with 5 bases between the two germline ends. CDR3 in DNA: TGTGCCACCAGTGATTCCCAGTCCTACGAGCAGTACTTC. This codes for CATSDSQSYEQYF.

This clone was picked up one time. This chain connects TRBV7-3 to TRBJ2-3, with 10 bases that match TRBD2. Germline CDR1 and CDR2: SGHTA and FQGTGA. Trimming at V came to 0 bases and at J to 5 bases, leaving 14 bases not matched to a gene. The CDR3 covers 19 residues. CDR3 sequence (DNA): TGTGCCAGCAGCTTAACATCGGGGGCTAGCGGGAGTTTGGAAGATACGCAGTATTTT. Amino acid sequence: CASSLTSGASGSLEDTQYF. Supplemented by reference TRBV7-3 and TRBJ2-3, the full variable domain reads GAGVSQTPSNKVTEKGKYVELRCDPISGHTALYWYRQSLGQGPEFLIYFQGTGAADDSGLPNDRFFAVRPEGSVSTLKIQRTERGDSAVYLCASSLTSGASGSLEDTQYFGPGTRLTVL.

This clone was seen once. The sample has other DNA sequences that encode this CDR3 too. The chain has TRBV30 and TRBJ1-1; 9 nucleotides agree with TRBD1. CDR1 and CDR2 (germline): GTSNPN, SVGIG (reference sequence). The ends lost 3 bases at V and 3 bases at J; junction bases unmatched: 2. The CDR3 consists of 13 residues. The CDR3 spells CAWSGQGYTEAFF. In DNA form, the CDR3 reads TGTGCCTGGAGCGGACAGGGGTACACTGAAGCTTTCTTT.

The CDR3, as DNA: TGTGCCAGCAGCCAAGTCCGCGACAGGAACTACGAGCAGTACTTC. This translates into CASSQVRDRNYEQYF. The chain joins TRBV4-2 to TRBJ2-7; TRBD1 is a possible D gene (6 bases). Germline CDR1 LGHNA, CDR2 YNFKEQ. The CDR3 contains 15 residues. The V end lost 1 base, the J end lost 3 bases, and 13 bases lay between the germline ends.